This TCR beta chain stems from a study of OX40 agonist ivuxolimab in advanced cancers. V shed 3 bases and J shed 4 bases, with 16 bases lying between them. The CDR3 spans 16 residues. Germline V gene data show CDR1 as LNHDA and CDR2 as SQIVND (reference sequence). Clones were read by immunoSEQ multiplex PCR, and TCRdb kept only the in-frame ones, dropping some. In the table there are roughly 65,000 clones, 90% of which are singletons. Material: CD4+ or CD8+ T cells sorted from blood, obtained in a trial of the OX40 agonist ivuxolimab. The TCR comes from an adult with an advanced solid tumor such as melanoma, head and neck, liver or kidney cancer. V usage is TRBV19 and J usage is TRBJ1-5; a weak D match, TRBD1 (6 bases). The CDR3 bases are TGTGCCAGTAGTATGGGGGGGCAGGGGTGGAATCAGCCCCAGCATTTT. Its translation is CASSMGGQGWNQPQHF. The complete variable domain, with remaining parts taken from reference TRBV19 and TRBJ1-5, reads DGGITQSPKYLFRKEGQNVTLSCEQNLNHDAMYWYRQDPGQGLRLIYYSQIVNDFQKGDIAEGYSVSREKKESFPLTVTSAQKNPTAFYLCASSMGGQGWNQPQHFGDGTRLSIL.